The sequence of this T cell receptor beta chain was determined in a study of radiotherapy plus CTLA-4 blockade in lung cancer. About the research overall: Among patients, roughly 18% showed objective responses, and 30% to 35% had disease control.

Profiling relied on immunoSEQ multiplex PCR, and the TCRdb table lists in-frame clones only, not all of them. The sample records under 45,000 clones, 60% to 80% being singletons. Patients with chemo-refractory metastatic non-small-cell lung cancer received focal radiation plus CTLA-4 blockade with ipilimumab. General study results and limits: Expansion of tumor-derived TCR clones was observed in blood after radiotherapy plus ipilimumab. Early clone dynamics of blood T cells, plus interferon-beta, reportedly predicted response best.

This clone was recorded a few times. Its matching antigen is unknown. The CDR3 has 13 residues. Trimming removed 5 bases from V and 12 bases from J; junction bases left unmatched: 11. Germline CDR1 and CDR2: LNHDA and SQIVND (reference sequence). The chain uses TRBV19 and TRBJ1-2; 8 bases agree with TRBD1. This receptor was identified in a human donor with non-small cell lung cancer that progressed on radiotherapy plus ipilimumab. The sequences come from peripheral blood, collected from a patient treated with radiotherapy plus ipilimumab. The CDR3 sequence: CASSSGGRRSDTF. The CDR3 nucleotides read TGTGCCAGTAGTTCAGGGGGCCGGAGGTCGGACACCTTC.